The 24 T cell receptor beta chains listed next were all sequenced from one sample in a study of tumor-infiltrating lymphocytes in primary liver carcinoma. Germline DNA was also extracted, with blood RNA taken from unsorted whole blood. TCR beta cDNA came from around 500 ng total RNA, primed with a constant-region primer. Three nested multiplex PCR rounds, a slightly modified ARM-PCR method, built the TCR beta libraries. Researchers ran the first two PCR rounds for roughly 11 cycles each with TRBV1-TRBV30 forward primers and a C-beta reverse primer. Using its own MiXCR run on the multiplex PCR reads, TCRdb lists one record per CDR3 protein. The sample lists approximately 300,000 distinct CDR3 sequences, roughly two thirds seen once, with about 8.4% in the top ten. The sample taken for sequencing was peripheral blood. These receptors all come from a man aged 35 to 55 with primary liver carcinoma and hepatitis B virus infection.

At least ten counts were recorded for this clonotype. The V call is TRBV29-1, the J call TRBJ2-7; the match to TRBD2 covers 13 bases. From germline, CDR1 is SQVTM and CDR2 ANQGSEA. The CDR3 sequence is 13 residues long. The junction had 3 bases not matched to a gene; V was cut back by 7 bases and J by 3 bases. CDR3 sequence reads: CSGRTSGSYEQYF. In nucleotides, the CDR3 is TGCAGCGGCCGGACTAGCGGGAGCTACGAGCAGTACTTC.

Concerning this clonotype: A read error may explain this, as a much larger clone is one base away. This sequence joins TRBV7-8 and TRBJ2-7; the D gene could be TRBD1 or TRBD2 (5 bases each). The CDR3 is made up of 14 amino acids. Germline V gene sequence: CDR1 SGHVS, CDR2 FQNEAQ. V lost 4 bases and J 1 base, leaving 11 bases between the germline ends. The DNA for the CDR3 is TGTGCCAGCAGCTACCGGGGCCCGTCCTACGAGCAGTACTTC. Its translation: CASSYRGPSYEQYF.

Note on this clonotype: An end of the junction does not agree with germline; a read error may underlie this. The DNA of the CDR3 is TGTGCCAGCATCTTAGACGGGGCGAACACCGGGGAGCTGTTTTTT. Protein sequence: CASILDGANTGELFF. V gene TRBV13 combines with J gene TRBJ2-2, with TRBD2 as a possible D gene (5 bases). This CDR3 contains 15 residues. Germline assignment: CDR1 PRHDT and CDR2 FYEKMQ (reference sequence).

Concerning this clonotype: A read error may produce the germline difference seen at one junction end. As DNA, the CDR3 is TGCAGCGTCGACGGGACAGGGGTGAGCAATGAACAGATCTTC. Translated: CSVDGTGVSNEQIF. The rearrangement uses TRBV29-1 and TRBJ2-1; TRBD1 matches 10 bases. Germline CDR1 reads SQVTM; CDR2 reads ANQGSEA. The CDR3 loop spans 14 amino acids.

J is TRBJ2-7 and V is TRBV12-3 or TRBV12-4; 7 bases agree with TRBD2. The CDR3 spans 14 residues. J gave up 5 bases and V 7 bases, and 11 bases lay outside the gene matches. This CDR3 reads CASILYGRHDEQYF. The DNA of the CDR3 is TGTGCCAGCATTTTGTACGGGAGGCACGACGAGCAGTACTTC.

Regarding this clonotype: A much larger clone is a single base away; this may be a read error. This rearrangement joins TRBV10-3 to TRBJ2-3, with 9 nucleotides matching TRBD1. This CDR3 has 15 amino acids. CDR1 and CDR2 (germline): ENHRY, SYGVKD. CDR3 sequence: CAISGQGRTTDTRYF. DNA for the CDR3: TGTGCCATCAGCGGACAGGGGCGTACCACAGATACGCGGTATTTT.

This chain connects TRBV5-1 to TRBJ1-1, with no clear D. The CDR3 is 15 residues long. The V end was cut by 1 base, the J end by 2 bases, with 12 bases between. The germline gives CDR1 SGHRS, CDR2 YFSETQ. CDR3 sequence: CASSLWAFGNTEAFF. The CDR3 nucleotides are TGCGCCAGCAGCTTGTGGGCGTTCGGAAACACTGAAGCTTTCTTT.

This clonotype was counted at least ten times. The V and J genes are TRBV4-2 and TRBJ1-2, with D maybe TRBD1 (6 bases). The V end lost 0 bases, the J end lost 6 bases, and 14 bases lay between the germline ends. Germline V gene data show CDR1 as LGHNA and CDR2 as YNFKEQ. The CDR3 contains 15 residues. The CDR3 DNA sequence: TGTGCCAGCAGCCAAGATGGAGGGGGAAAGAATGGCTACACCTTC. Protein product: CASSQDGGGKNGYTF.

With respect to this clonotype: At one of its ends the junction is not consistent with the germline gene, which may arise from a read error. CDR3 region: CASCLDTRQETQYF. For the CDR3, the DNA is TGTGCCAGCTGCTTGGACACGAGGCAAGAGACCCAGTATTTC. The chain carries TRBV5-4 and TRBJ2-5; TRBD1 might be the D (5 bases). The CDR3 is 14 residues long. The V gene's germline CDR1 is SGHNT and CDR2 YYREEE (reference sequence). Using reference TRBV5-4 and TRBJ2-5 for the parts outside the CDR3, the full variable domain is ETGVTQSPTHLIKTRGQQVTLRCSSQSGHNTVSWYQQALGQGPQFIFQYYREEENGRGNFPPRFSGLQFPNYSSELNVNALELDDSALYLCASCLDTRQETQYFGPGTRLLVL.

The genes are TRBV10-3 and TRBJ2-5; D possibly corresponds to TRBD1 (6 bases). Trimming shortened V by 3 bases and J by 5 bases, and 10 bases separated the two germline ends. CDR3 length: 13 residues. Germline V gene sequence: CDR1 ENHRY, CDR2 SYGVKD. The CDR3: CAISDWGRETQYF. The CDR3 DNA reads as TGTGCCATCAGTGACTGGGGGCGTGAGACCCAGTACTTC.

Points on this clonotype: Since a much larger clone is just one base distant, this may be a read error. The CDR3 does not end in the conserved phenylalanine or tryptophan, so this is likely a read error. The genes are TRBV5-6 and TRBJ2-2; D is possibly TRBD2 (6 bases). V lost 4 bases, J lost 3 bases, and 16 bases lay in between. The germline gives CDR1 SGHDT, CDR2 YYEEEE. This CDR3 comprises 16 residues. The CDR3 here is CASSPSRGGYTGELFC. DNA of the CDR3: TGTGCCAGCAGCCCCAGTCGTGGGGGGTACACCGGGGAGCTGTTTTGT.

In regard to this clonotype: A junction boundary mismatches the germline segment, possibly from a read error. The chain couples TRBV6-1 to TRBJ2-5, with D possibly TRBD1 on 5 matching bases. Germline V CDR1 and CDR2: MNHNS, SASEGT. This CDR3 is 13 amino acids long. The CDR3 is CASAQQEKETRYF. The CDR3 DNA follows: TGTGCCAGTGCCCAACAGGAGAAGGAGACCCGGTACTTC.

Points on this clonotype: A much larger clone differs by one base, so this may be a read error. The chain carries TRBV6-2 or TRBV6-3 and TRBJ2-1, with TRBD2 identical over 11 bases. Per the germline V gene, CDR1 is MNHEY and CDR2 is SVGEGT. The CDR3 has 17 residues. V lost 6 bases to trimming and J lost 12 bases; unmatched junction nucleotides: 19. The CDR3 is CASSPAGTSGLYNRQFF. The DNA of the CDR3 is TGTGCCAGCAGCCCCGCCGGGACTAGCGGCCTATACAATAGGCAGTTCTTC.

V usage is TRBV20-1 and J usage is TRBJ2-1, with TRBD2 matching over 12 bases. Germline CDR1 reads DFQATT; CDR2 reads SNEGSKA (reference sequence). Trimming at V came to 7 bases and at J to 2 bases, leaving 3 bases not matched to a gene. The CDR3 is 14 amino acids. The CDR3 reads CSVPSGRAYNEQFF. CDR3 nucleotide sequence: TGCAGTGTTCCTAGCGGGAGGGCCTACAATGAGCAGTTCTTC.

This clonotype was seen once. This may stem from a read error, because a much larger clone lies one nucleotide away. The chain joins TRBV4-2 to TRBJ2-1, with D hard to call. Trimming took 4 bases from V and 5 from J, leaving 18 bases between them. The CDR3 runs to 16 residues. Germline V gives CDR1 LGHNA, CDR2 YNFKEQ. The CDR3 DNA follows: TGTGCCAGCAGCCGACCCTGGACCCCGATACACAATGAGCAGTTCTTC. Translating it yields CASSRPWTPIHNEQFF.

As regards this clonotype: This could be a read error, since a much larger clone is one nucleotide away. V and J are TRBV6-5 and TRBJ2-7, with D possibly TRBD1 on 6 matching bases. Deletions cut 4 bases from V and 3 bases from J, with 13 bases between. There are 14 residues in the CDR3. Germline V gives CDR1 MNHEY, CDR2 SVGAGI. This chain's CDR3 is CASSSPVGHYEQYF. For the CDR3, the DNA is TGTGCCAGCAGTTCCCCCGTGGGACACTACGAGCAGTACTTC.

The table lists this clonotype with many counts. This rearrangement joins TRBV29-1 to TRBJ2-2; D is uncertain. Germline V gene sequence: CDR1 SQVTM, CDR2 ANQGSEA. V was cut by 4 bases and J by 0 bases, with 9 bases left in between. The CDR3 has 14 amino acids. The CDR3 nucleotides read TGCAGCGTTGGGCTGTCGACGAACACCGGGGAGCTGTTTTTT. Protein product: CSVGLSTNTGELFF.

This clonotype was picked up a small number of times. The chain recombines TRBV7-9 with TRBJ2-2; 9 bases are a match to TRBD2. In germline, CDR1 is SEHNR, CDR2 FQNEAQ (reference sequence). The CDR3 is made up of 15 amino acids. V trimming: 6 bases; J trimming: 2 bases; junction bases outside the gene matches: 4. CDR3 sequence reads: CASRGGLANTGELFF. DNA of the CDR3: TGTGCCAGCAGGGGGGGACTAGCAAACACCGGGGAGCTGTTTTTT.

Worth noting for this clonotype: A single base separates this from a much larger clone, so it may be a read error. This chain uses TRBV6-6 with TRBJ2-7; D possibly corresponds to TRBD2 (6 bases). Germline V gives CDR1 MNHNY, CDR2 SVGAGI (reference sequence). Trimming cost V 3 bases and J 4 bases, with 25 bases left between them. The length of the CDR3 is 18 residues. The CDR3 nucleotides are TGTGCCAGCAGTTATGGCAGGGCGTCTATCGGGAGAGAGTACGAGCAGTACTTC. This encodes CASSYGRASIGREYEQYF.

As regards this clonotype: The junction and the germline gene differ at one end; a read error may be behind it. This sequence joins TRBV11-1 and TRBJ2-1; the match to TRBD1 covers 10 bases. The CDR3 covers 14 residues. CDR1 and CDR2 from the germline V gene are SGHAT and FQDESV (reference sequence). CDR3 DNA sequence: TGTACCAGCGGGCGTCGGACAGGGGGGAATGAGCAGTTCTTC. Amino acid sequence: CTSGRRTGGNEQFF.

As to this clonotype: Its ends do not fully match the called genes, so a read error is possible. The chain carries TRBV10-3 and TRBJ2-7; TRBD2 agrees at 8 bases. The CDR3 runs 15 residues. Germline V gene sequence: CDR1 ENHRY, CDR2 SYGVKD. CDR3 in amino acids: CAISDRGAGADERYF. The CDR3 DNA reads as TGTGCCATCAGTGATCGGGGAGCGGGAGCAGACGAGCGGTACTTC.

This clonotype was found many times. Mismatch with germline at one junction end may stem from a read error. V usage is TRBV29-1 and J usage is TRBJ2-3; perhaps TRBD2 as D (5 bases). This CDR3 contains 12 residues. Germline assignment: CDR1 SQVTM and CDR2 ANQGSEA. CDR3 DNA: TGCAGCGTTGGGCCTAGCAGAGATACGCAGTATTTT. Translated: CSVGPSRDTQYF.

This clonotype was counted at least ten times. The rearrangement links TRBV6-6 to TRBJ2-3; D possibly corresponds to TRBD1 (6 bases). V was clipped by 8 bases and J by 2 bases, with 20 bases between them. CDR1 and CDR2 from the germline V gene are MNHNY and SVGAGI (reference sequence). This CDR3 comprises 16 residues. The CDR3 here is CASGGSGHTFTDTQYF. The DNA for the CDR3 is TGTGCCAGCGGGGGCTCGGGACATACTTTCACAGATACGCAGTATTTT.

This clonotype has at least ten counts. The chain uses TRBV7-8 and TRBJ2-5; tentatively, D is TRBD1 (6 bases). V was cut by 7 bases and J by 1 base, with 13 bases left in between. The germline CDR1 and CDR2 sequences are SGHVS and FQNEAQ. This CDR3 is built from 14 residues. In DNA form, the CDR3 reads TGTGCCAGCAAGCAAGGGACAACCCAAGAGACCCAGTACTTC. Translated, it gives CASKQGTTQETQYF. The variable domain in full, completed from reference TRBV7-8 and TRBJ2-5, reads GAGVSQSPRYKVAKRGQDVALRCDPISGHVSLFWYQQALGQGPEFLTYFQNEAQLDKSGLPSDRFFAERPEGSVSTLKIQRTQQEDSAVYLCASKQGTTQETQYFGPGTRLLVL.